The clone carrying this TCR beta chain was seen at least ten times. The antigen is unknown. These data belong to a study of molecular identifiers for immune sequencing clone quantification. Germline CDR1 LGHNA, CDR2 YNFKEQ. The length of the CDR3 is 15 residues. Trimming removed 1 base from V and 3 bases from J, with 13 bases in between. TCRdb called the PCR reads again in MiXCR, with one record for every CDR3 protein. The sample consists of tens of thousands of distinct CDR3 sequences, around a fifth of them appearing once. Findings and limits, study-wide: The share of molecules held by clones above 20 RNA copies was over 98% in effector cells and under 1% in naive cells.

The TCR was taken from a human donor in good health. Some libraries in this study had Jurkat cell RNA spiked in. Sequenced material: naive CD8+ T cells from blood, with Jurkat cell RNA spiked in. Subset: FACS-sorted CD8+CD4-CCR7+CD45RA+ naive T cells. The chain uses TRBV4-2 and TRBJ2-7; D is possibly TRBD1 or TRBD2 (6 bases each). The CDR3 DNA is TGTGCCAGCAGCCAAGCGCTACAGGGAGGCTACGAGCAGTACTTC. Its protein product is CASSQALQGGYEQYF.